This T cell receptor (beta chain) was identified in a study of blood T cells in healthy people across ages. Germline CDR1 and CDR2: SGHRS and YFSETQ. The CDR3 runs 11 residues. Trimming took off 0 bases at V and 11 bases at J, with 8 bases between the two ends. For the second PCR, which ran for roughly 7 to 11 cycles, a sample-barcoded 5' primer and a J-beta primer mix were used. From the 5' RACE reads, TCRdb called clonotypes with MiXCR, one entry per CDR3 protein. The data contain 700,000 to 850,000 distinct CDR3 sequences, 35% to 40% of them singletons. The TCR originated in a man between 18 and 29 years old in good health. The rearrangement joins TRBV5-1 to TRBJ1-1; D unresolved. The material sequenced was blood. In nucleotides, the CDR3 is TGCGCCAGCAGCTTGGGGTACCGGGCTTTCTTT. Translated, it gives CASSLGYRAFF.